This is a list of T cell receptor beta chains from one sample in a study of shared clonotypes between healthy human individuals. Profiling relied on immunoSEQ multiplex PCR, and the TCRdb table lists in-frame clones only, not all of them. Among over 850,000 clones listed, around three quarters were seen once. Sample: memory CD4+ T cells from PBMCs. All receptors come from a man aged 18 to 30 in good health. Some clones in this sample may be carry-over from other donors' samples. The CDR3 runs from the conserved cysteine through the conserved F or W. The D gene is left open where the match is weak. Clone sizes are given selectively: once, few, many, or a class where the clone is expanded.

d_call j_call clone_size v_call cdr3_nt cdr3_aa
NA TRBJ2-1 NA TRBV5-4 TGTGCCAGCAGCTTGCCCAGCGGAAGTAACAATGAGCAGTTCTTC CASSLPSGSNNEQFF
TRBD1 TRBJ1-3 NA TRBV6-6 TGTGCCAGCACCGTGCTTTTAGGGGGCCCTGGAAACACCATATATTTT CASTVLLGGPGNTIYF
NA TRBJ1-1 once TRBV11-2 TGTGCCAGCAGCCCCCGGGGAGGGCAGGCGAGGGGCACTGAAGCTTTCTTT CASSPRGGQARGTEAFF
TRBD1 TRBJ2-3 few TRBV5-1 TGCGCCAGCAGGCCGACAGGGGCGAACACAGATACGCAGTATTTT CASRPTGANTDTQYF
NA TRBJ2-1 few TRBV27 TGTGCCAGCAGTCTCGCGCCTAGCTCCTACAATGAGCAGTTCTTC CASSLAPSSYNEQFF
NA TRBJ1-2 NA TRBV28 TGTGCCAGCAGTCTCGTGCAGGGGAGGGATGGCTACACCTTC CASSLVQGRDGYTF
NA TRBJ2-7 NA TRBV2 TGTGCCTCAGCACGTACAGCGCAATCCTACGAGCAGTACTTC CASARTAQSYEQYF
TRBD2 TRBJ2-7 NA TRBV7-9 TGTGCCAGCAGACCTAGCGGGAGCTCCTACGAGCAGTACTTC CASRPSGSSYEQYF
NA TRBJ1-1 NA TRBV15 TGTGCCACCAGCAGAGATCTCGTGAACACTGAAGCTTTCTTT CATSRDLVNTEAFF
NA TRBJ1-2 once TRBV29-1 TGCAGCGCCCCAGACCGAGGGGTCTACGGCTACACCTTC CSAPDRGVYGYTF
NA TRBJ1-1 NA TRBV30 TGTGCCTGGAACTGGGGGGGGGAAGCTTTCTTT CAWNWGGEAFF
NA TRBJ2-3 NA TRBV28 TGTGCCAGCAGCGGTGGGCAGGGAGATACGCAGTATTTT CASSGGQGDTQYF
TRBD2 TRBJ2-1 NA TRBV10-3 TGTGCCATCGGGGGACTAGCGGGAGGTAGCGATGAGCAGTTCTTC CAIGGLAGGSDEQFF
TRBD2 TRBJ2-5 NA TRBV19 TGTGCCAGTAGTATAGGACGGGAGGTGGAGACCCAGTACTTC CASSIGREVETQYF
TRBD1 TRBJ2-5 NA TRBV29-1 TGCAGCGCGACAGGGTCGGGGGAGACCCAGTACTTC CSATGSGETQYF
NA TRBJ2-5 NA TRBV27 TGTGCCAGCAGTTTATTTGGGACGTACCAAGAGACCCAGTACTTC CASSLFGTYQETQYF
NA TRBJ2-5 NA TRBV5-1 TGCGCCAGCAGCATCTCCGGGACCTCGGAAGAGACCCAGTACTTC CASSISGTSEETQYF
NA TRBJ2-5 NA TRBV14 TGTGCCAGCAGCCAAGGTAGCGGCCTGACCCAGTACTTC CASSQGSGLTQYF
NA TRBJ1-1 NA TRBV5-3 TGTGCCAGAAGCTCCCGCGGGAACACTGAAGCTTTCTTT CARSSRGNTEAFF
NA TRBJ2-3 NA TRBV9 TGTGCCAGCAGCGACCCCACCTTAGATACGCAGTATTTT CASSDPTLDTQYF
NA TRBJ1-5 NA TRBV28 TGTGCCAGCAGCGTAGGGGGGCGGAGCAATCAGCCCCAGCATTTT CASSVGGRSNQPQHF
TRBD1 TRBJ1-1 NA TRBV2 TGTGCCAGCAGCGATCAGGGGGCGCGGTCTGAAGCTTTCTTT CASSDQGARSEAFF
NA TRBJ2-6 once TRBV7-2 TGTGCCAGCAGCCCTGACTTCTACTCTGGGGCCAACGTCCTGACTTTC CASSPDFYSGANVLTF